The 28 T cell receptor beta chains below were found in one sample sequenced in a study of regulatory T cells in long-lasting Graves disease. Time point indicated: persistent/refractory GD, antithyroid drugs over 5 years with positive TRAb. There was RNA extracted from PBMCs, and the TCR library was made from it. TCR beta libraries were built with iRepertoire HTBI primers and Arm-PCR of CDR3 regions. TCRdb re-called the multiplex PCR reads with MiXCR, one entry per CDR3 protein. The sample includes 300,000 to 350,000 distinct CDR3 sequences, 20% of them seen just once. The sequencing here drew on peripheral blood mononuclear cells (PBMCs), taken when the disease was refractory, from a patient treated with antithyroid drugs. These receptors came from a female donor with Graves disease.

This chain links TRBV20-1 with TRBJ2-1; 9 nucleotides align to TRBD2. V shed 2 bases and J 4 bases; nucleotides not matched to a gene: 3. CDR1 and CDR2 (germline): DFQATT, SNEGSKA (reference sequence). This CDR3 has 14 amino acids. CDR3 sequence reads: CSARWAGGYNEQFF. The CDR3 region has the DNA TGCAGTGCTAGATGGGCGGGGGGGTACAATGAGCAGTTCTTC.

This clonotype showed up many times. V is TRBV24-1 and J is TRBJ1-5; TRBD1 agrees at 8 bases. This CDR3 is built from 13 residues. Germline-derived CDR1 and CDR2 are KGHDR and SFDVKD. The J segment lost 11 bases and the V segment lost 3 bases, leaving 5 bases of the junction unmatched. CDR3 region: CATSDEDRAAQHF. The CDR3 coding sequence is TGTGCCACCAGTGATGAGGACAGGGCTGCCCAGCATTTT.

This clonotype appeared a few times. V gene TRBV20-1 combines with J gene TRBJ2-1, with D possibly matching TRBD1 (5 bases). V dropped 6 bases and J dropped 6 bases, with 12 bases sitting between them. The germline CDR1 and CDR2 sequences are DFQATT and SNEGSKA (reference sequence). CDR3 length: 12 residues. CDR3 DNA sequence: TGCAGTGCGGGGCGGTCGGGCAATGAGCAGTTCTTC. It codes for CSAGRSGNEQFF.

The gene calls are TRBV6-1 and TRBJ2-5; TRBD1 might be the D (7 bases). Trimming shortened V by 8 bases and J by 4 bases, and 17 bases separated the two germline ends. This CDR3 spans 14 amino acids. The germline V gene encodes CDR1 MNHNS and CDR2 SASEGT. This CDR3 is CASFRGNRGETQYF. Here the CDR3 DNA reads TGTGCCAGCTTCCGCGGGAACAGGGGAGAGACCCAGTACTTC.

The gene calls are TRBV19 and TRBJ2-4; TRBD2 might be the D (6 bases). Between the trimmed V and J ends, which lost 4 bases and 2 bases, there was a span of 15 bases. Per the germline V gene, CDR1 is LNHDA and CDR2 is SQIVND (reference sequence). CDR3 length: 16 amino acids. The CDR3 reads CASSNEREITKNIQYF. In DNA form, the CDR3 reads TGTGCCAGTAGTAATGAACGGGAGATTACCAAAAACATTCAGTACTTC. Drawing the rest from reference TRBV19 and TRBJ2-4, the complete variable domain is DGGITQSPKYLFRKEGQNVTLSCEQNLNHDAMYWYRQDPGQGLRLIYYSQIVNDFQKGDIAEGYSVSREKKESFPLTVTSAQKNPTAFYLCASSNEREITKNIQYFGAGTRLSVL.

The gene calls are TRBV12-3 or TRBV12-4 and TRBJ2-5; D call uncertain. With 5 bases removed from V and 5 bases from J, the gap between germline ends came to 12 bases. CDR3 length equals 13 residues. The CDR3 DNA reads as TGTGCCAGCAGTCCCTGGACCGCGGAGACCCAGTACTTC. Translation: CASSPWTAETQYF.

The chain uses TRBV5-1 and TRBJ1-2; weak D call: TRBD1 (5 bases). Germline V gene data show CDR1 as SGHRS and CDR2 as YFSETQ. Trimming removed 0 bases from V and 6 bases from J, with 24 bases in between. This CDR3 comprises 18 residues. The CDR3 loop reads CASSLGMGRATEDDGYTF. For the CDR3, the DNA is TGCGCCAGCAGCTTGGGGATGGGCAGGGCGACGGAGGACGATGGCTACACCTTC.

This clonotype has only a few counts. This rearrangement joins TRBV29-1 to TRBJ2-7; possibly TRBD2 for D (5 bases). CDR1 and CDR2 from the germline V gene are SQVTM and ANQGSEA. The CDR3 spans 12 residues. The V end lost 3 bases, the J end lost 1 base, and 7 bases lay between the germline ends. The CDR3 here is CSVDGDSYEQYF. The CDR3 bases are TGCAGCGTTGACGGGGATTCCTACGAGCAGTACTTC.

This clonotype was observed at least ten times. CDR3 nucleotides: TGTGCCTGGAGTGTACACGAGAACACTGAAGCTTTCTTT. Its protein is CAWSVHENTEAFF. V is TRBV30 and J is TRBJ1-1, with D hard to call. The V and J ends lost 0 bases and 1 base respectively, with 6 bases between them. The CDR3 sequence is 13 residues long. Looked up from germline, CDR1 is GTSNPN and CDR2 is SVGIG (reference sequence).

This clonotype was seen a few times. This chain connects TRBV9 to TRBJ2-7, with D perhaps TRBD2 (6 bases). The germline V gene has CDR1 SGDLS and CDR2 YYNGEE. CDR3 length: 15 residues. Trimming stripped 0 bases from V and 7 bases from J, with 17 bases between. As DNA, the CDR3 is TGTGCCAGCAGCGTAGAAGCGACGCCCGGGGGAGAGCAGTACTTC. Its protein product is CASSVEATPGGEQYF.

This clonotype was counted ten times or more. The chain recombines TRBV3-1 with TRBJ1-2; D ambiguous. Germline lookup yields CDR1 LGHDT and CDR2 YNNKEL (reference sequence). V shed 3 bases and J shed 6 bases, with 11 bases lying between them. CDR3 size: 13 residues. CDR3 amino acids: CASSHRRRDGYTF. The CDR3 nucleotides are TGTGCCAGCAGCCACCGACGGAGGGATGGCTACACCTTC.

This clonotype appeared many times. The genes are TRBV24-1 and TRBJ1-2; the D gene is possibly TRBD1 (5 bases). V lost 7 bases and J 13 bases, leaving 15 bases between the germline ends. This CDR3 has 11 residues. The germline gives CDR1 KGHDR, CDR2 SFDVKD. The CDR3 reads CATSPDSTLTF. The CDR3 DNA is TGTGCCACCAGCCCCGACAGTACGCTCACCTTC.

The rearrangement links TRBV7-9 to TRBJ2-4; possible D gene TRBD2, 5 bases. The V gene's germline CDR1 is SEHNR and CDR2 FQNEAQ (reference sequence). Deletions cut 4 bases from V and 5 bases from J, with 15 bases between. This CDR3 has 15 amino acids. In nucleotides, the CDR3 is TGTGCCAGCAGCTCGAAGCGGACTTGGGAAAACATTCAGTACTTC. Residues: CASSSKRTWENIQYF.

This clonotype has at least ten counts. The chain employs TRBV28 and TRBJ2-7; 13 positions agree with TRBD2. The CDR3 is 16 residues long. Looked up from germline, CDR1 is MDHEN and CDR2 is SYDVKM. J gave up 6 bases and V 4 bases, and 9 bases lay outside the gene matches. CDR3 protein: CASSSLGLAGVREQYF. CDR3 nucleotide sequence: TGTGCCAGCAGTTCCCTAGGACTAGCGGGAGTTCGCGAGCAGTACTTC.

This clonotype was recorded at least ten times. The chain links TRBV3-1 to TRBJ1-2, with D perhaps matching TRBD1 (6 bases). The V end was cut by 0 bases, the J end by 5 bases, with 13 bases between. The CDR3 is made up of 15 amino acids. Germline assignment: CDR1 LGHDT and CDR2 YNNKEL (reference sequence). CDR3 coding DNA: TGTGCCAGCAGCCAAGACTCGGGGGCCGGGTATGGCTACACCTTC. Amino acids: CASSQDSGAGYGYTF.

This clonotype has a handful of counts. The J gene is TRBJ1-6, the V gene TRBV9; no firm D call. The CDR3 length is 16 residues. Trimming took off 0 bases at V and 0 bases at J, with 7 bases between the two ends. CDR1 and CDR2 from the germline V gene are SGDLS and YYNGEE. The chain's CDR3 is CASSVAPSSYNSPLHF. CDR3 DNA sequence: TGTGCCAGCAGCGTAGCCCCTAGCTCCTATAATTCACCCCTCCACTTT.

The V gene is TRBV20-1, the J gene TRBJ1-1; TRBD1 is a possible D gene (5 bases). In germline, CDR1 is DFQATT, CDR2 SNEGSKA (reference sequence). The CDR3 runs 13 residues. V was cut by 4 bases and J by 12 bases, with 21 bases left in between. The CDR3 region is CSATQTVPSVTFF. The CDR3 region has the DNA TGCAGTGCTACTCAGACAGTGCCTAGTGTGACTTTCTTT.

The gene calls are TRBV3-1 and TRBJ2-7, with 14 nucleotides matching TRBD2. Unmatched junction bases numbered 5, after V lost 4 bases and J lost 6 bases. The CDR3 is 15 residues long. Germline CDR1 LGHDT, CDR2 YNNKEL (reference sequence). This CDR3 reads CASSRLAGGPGEQYF. In DNA form, the CDR3 reads TGTGCCAGCAGCCGACTAGCGGGAGGGCCGGGCGAGCAGTACTTC.

This clonotype came up many times. This sequence joins TRBV18 and TRBJ2-4, with D hard to call. The CDR3 is 13 amino acids. Deletions cut 3 bases from V and 4 bases from J, with 7 bases between. Germline CDR1 KGHSH, CDR2 LQKENI. The CDR3 DNA follows: TGTGCCAGCTCACCGGAGTTAAAAAACATTCAGTACTTC. As protein: CASSPELKNIQYF.

This clonotype has ten or more counts. The chain combines TRBV12-3 or TRBV12-4 with TRBJ1-4; D not resolved. V lost 7 bases and J 7 bases, leaving 13 bases between the germline ends. This CDR3 contains 13 residues. The CDR3 DNA follows: TGTGCCAGCATGTACAGTACGGGTGAAAAACTGTTTTTT. This encodes CASMYSTGEKLFF.

The chain is built from TRBV10-3 and TRBJ2-3, with no clear D. The CDR3 totals 14 residues. Per germline, CDR1 ENHRY and CDR2 SYGVKD. Trimming cost V 1 base and J 3 bases, with 8 bases left between them. In DNA form, the CDR3 reads TGTGCCATCAGTGAGTTCACATCGACAGATACGCAGTATTTT. This translates into CAISEFTSTDTQYF.

This clonotype was observed a few times. The chain couples TRBV12-3 or TRBV12-4 to TRBJ2-5, with 9 bases fitting TRBD2. The CDR3 runs 15 residues. V was clipped by 1 base and J by 1 base; unmatched bases: 1. CDR3 loop: CASSLGSGGQETQYF. The CDR3 coding sequence is TGTGCCAGCAGTTTAGGTAGCGGGGGCCAAGAGACCCAGTACTTC.

In this sample, this clonotype turned up many times. The chain has TRBV7-2 and TRBJ1-4; D is undetermined. V was clipped by 4 bases and J by 0 bases, with 21 bases between them. CDR1 is SGHTA and CDR2 is FQGNSA in the germline V gene. CDR3 length: 19 amino acids. The CDR3: CASSSRAGLWRTTNEKLFF. The CDR3 region has the DNA TGTGCCAGCAGCTCGCGCGCCGGGCTCTGGAGAACAACTAATGAAAAACTGTTTTTT. The full variable domain, completed using reference TRBV7-2 and TRBJ1-4, is GAGVSQSPSNKVTEKGKDVELRCDPISGHTALYWYRQSLGQGLEFLIYFQGNSAPDKSGLPSDRFSAERTGGSVSTLTIQRTQQEDSAVYLCASSSRAGLWRTTNEKLFFGSGTQLSVL.

In DNA form, the CDR3 reads TGTGCCAGCTCACCACCGACGGATAGGTCTGGAAACACCATATATTTT. It codes for CASSPPTDRSGNTIYF. This chain links TRBV18 with TRBJ1-3; D is unclear. Germline V gene data show CDR1 as KGHSH and CDR2 as LQKENI. The CDR3 is 16 residues long. V was pared by 0 bases and J by 1 base, with 10 bases between. Based on the CDR3 plus reference TRBV18 and TRBJ1-3, the full variable domain is NAGVMQNPRHLVRRRGQEARLRCSPMKGHSHVYWYRQLPEEGLKFMVYLQKENIIDESGMPKERFSAEFPKEGPSILRIQQVVRGDSAAYFCASSPPTDRSGNTIYFGEGSWLTVV.

The chain recombines TRBV24-1 with TRBJ1-1, with 7 positions matching TRBD1. The germline V gene encodes CDR1 KGHDR and CDR2 SFDVKD. This CDR3 region has 13 residues. J lost 6 bases, V lost 5 bases, and 5 bases had no gene match. CDR3 bases: TGTGCCACCAGTGCGACAGGGTACGCTGAAGCTTTCTTT. Translation gives CATSATGYAEAFF.

This chain joins TRBV5-4 and TRBJ1-6; 8 nucleotides agree with TRBD1. The V segment lost 0 bases and the J segment 7 bases; nucleotides outside the gene matches: 6. This CDR3 is 16 amino acids long. Per the germline V gene, CDR1 is SGHNT and CDR2 is YYREEE (reference sequence). The CDR3 coding sequence is TGTGCCAGCAGCTTGGCCCAGGGGGCGGTGAATTCACCCCTCCACTTT. Residues: CASSLAQGAVNSPLHF.

This clonotype was seen many times. The chain carries TRBV4-1 and TRBJ2-5; D is undetermined. This CDR3 has 13 residues. V lost 1 base to trimming and J lost 4 bases, with 7 bases between them. Germline CDR1 reads MGHRA; CDR2 reads YSYEKL. Here the CDR3 DNA reads TGCGCCAGCAGCCAAGTGATGAGAGAGACCCAGTACTTC. Translated: CASSQVMRETQYF.

Worth noting for this clonotype: A much larger clonotype is one base distant, so this may be a read error. V and J are TRBV20-1 and TRBJ2-7; 7 bases match TRBD1. This CDR3 is built from 12 residues. CDR1 DFQATT and CDR2 SNEGSKA come from the germline V gene (reference sequence). DNA of the CDR3: TGCAGTGCTAGTGACAGGGCCTACAAGCAGTACTTC. Protein product: CSASDRAYKQYF.